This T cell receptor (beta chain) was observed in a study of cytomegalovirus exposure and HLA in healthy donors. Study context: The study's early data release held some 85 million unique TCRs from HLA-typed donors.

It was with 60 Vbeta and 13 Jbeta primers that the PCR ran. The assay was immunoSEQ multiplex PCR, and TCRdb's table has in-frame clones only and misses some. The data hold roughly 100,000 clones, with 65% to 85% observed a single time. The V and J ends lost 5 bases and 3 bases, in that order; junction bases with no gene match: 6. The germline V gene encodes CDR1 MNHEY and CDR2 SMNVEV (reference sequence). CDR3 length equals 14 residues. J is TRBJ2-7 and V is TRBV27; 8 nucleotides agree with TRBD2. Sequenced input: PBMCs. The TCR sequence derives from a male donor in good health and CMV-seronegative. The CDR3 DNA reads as TGTGCCAGCAGTGCTGGGACTAGTATCTACGAGCAGTACTTC. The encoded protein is CASSAGTSIYEQYF.